The 24 T cell receptor beta chains below come from one sample, sequenced in a study of blood T cells in healthy people across ages. Together with a sample-barcoded 5' primer, a J-beta primer mix was included in a second PCR lasting about 7 to 11 cycles. TCRdb ran MiXCR on the 5' RACE reads and lists one entry per CDR3 protein. The sample lists about 930,000 distinct CDR3 sequences, 25% to 30% occurring once. The data were also submitted as part of a second study, on T cells of mothers and their children.

Sequenced material: blood. Every receptor here comes from a woman between 40 and 50 years old in good health.

This clonotype has ten or more counts. V and J are TRBV7-2 and TRBJ2-6; D assignment may be TRBD1 or TRBD2 (6 bases each). Trimming removed 6 bases from V and 0 bases from J, with 18 bases in between. The CDR3 consists of 18 residues. Looked up from germline, CDR1 is SGHTA and CDR2 is FQGNSA. The CDR3 region is CASSLRGGLSSGANVLTF. Written as DNA, the CDR3 is TGTGCCAGCAGTTTGAGAGGGGGGTTATCCTCTGGGGCCAACGTCCTGACTTTC.

The CDR3 sequence: CASHQSSYNEQFF. The CDR3 DNA is TGTGCCAGCCATCAGAGCTCCTACAATGAGCAGTTCTTC. The genes are TRBV5-6 and TRBJ2-1; D remains unclear. V gave up 7 bases and J gave up 0 bases, with 8 bases separating them. CDR1 SGHDT and CDR2 YYEEEE come from the germline V gene. The CDR3 runs 13 residues.

This chain links TRBV20-1 with TRBJ2-5, with D possibly being TRBD2 (6 bases). Trimming pared 0 bases from V and 7 bases from J, leaving 15 bases between. CDR1 is DFQATT, CDR2 SNEGSKA, per germline (reference sequence). The CDR3 has 14 residues. The CDR3 reads CSARDTTGSGTQYF. In DNA form, the CDR3 reads TGCAGTGCTAGAGACACCACCGGGAGTGGGACCCAGTACTTC.

In this sample, this clonotype turned up many times. The chain recombines TRBV7-8 with TRBJ2-5, with TRBD2 identical over 7 bases. J was trimmed by 2 bases and V by 2 bases; bases with no gene match: 14. Germline V lookup: CDR1 SGHVS, CDR2 FQNEAQ. The CDR3 contains 18 residues. This chain's CDR3 is CASSLRELVAGFQETQYF. CDR3 coding DNA: TGTGCCAGCAGCTTAAGGGAGCTCGTAGCGGGCTTTCAAGAGACCCAGTACTTC.

This clonotype was detected once. The junction departs from germline at one end; a sequencing error may be responsible. The rearrangement joins TRBV6-5 to TRBJ1-1; D is unclear. Germline-derived CDR1 and CDR2 are MNHEY and SVGAGI. This CDR3 spans 16 amino acids. CDR3 in amino acids: CVSSYSAITVNTEAFF. The DNA for the CDR3 is TGTGTCAGCAGTTACTCGGCCATCACGGTGAACACTGAAGCTTTCTTT.

J is TRBJ2-3 and V is TRBV6-2 or TRBV6-3; weak D call: TRBD1 (6 bases). The CDR3 has 14 amino acids. The germline gives CDR1 MNHEY, CDR2 SVGEGT. V was cut by 6 bases and J by 4 bases, with 14 bases left in between. The CDR3 sequence: CASSPRRGSDTQYF. In nucleotides, the CDR3 is TGTGCCAGCAGCCCCCGTAGGGGGTCAGATACGCAGTATTTT.

The chain is built from TRBV5-1 and TRBJ1-5; D is unresolved. Germline V CDR1 and CDR2: SGHRS, YFSETQ. Deletions cut 1 base from V and 4 bases from J, with 6 bases between. This CDR3 spans 13 amino acids. The CDR3 region has the DNA TGCGCCAGCAGCTTGCACGAGAATCAGCCCCAGCATTTT. Protein sequence: CASSLHENQPQHF.

Concerning this clonotype itself: This may come from a read error, since a much larger clone is one base off. The chain is built from TRBV12-3 or TRBV12-4 and TRBJ2-1; no definite D call. This CDR3 comprises 15 residues. V was clipped by 6 bases and J by 13 bases, with 25 bases between them. CDR3 residues: CASSQHGNYQETQFF. The CDR3 DNA follows: TGTGCCAGCAGCCAACATGGGAACTACCAAGAGACCCAGTTCTTC.

This clonotype was seen only a few times. V usage is TRBV28 and J usage is TRBJ1-6, with 9 bases that match TRBD1. The CDR3 covers 15 residues. Per the germline V gene, CDR1 is MDHEN and CDR2 is SYDVKM. With V trimmed by 3 bases and J by 8 bases, 5 bases remained unmatched. The CDR3 reads CASSLLQGADSPLHF. The CDR3 DNA follows: TGTGCCAGCAGTTTGCTACAGGGGGCGGATTCACCCCTCCACTTT.

V usage is TRBV7-2 and J usage is TRBJ1-5; possibly TRBD1 for D (5 bases). Between the trimmed V and J ends, which lost 1 base and 4 bases, there was a span of 11 bases. There are 15 residues in the CDR3. The germline CDR1 and CDR2 sequences are SGHTA and FQGNSA. This CDR3 is CASSLGWGRNQPQHF. The CDR3 bases are TGTGCCAGCAGCTTAGGCTGGGGGAGGAATCAGCCCCAGCATTTT. Using reference TRBV7-2 and TRBJ1-5 for the parts outside the CDR3, the full variable domain is GAGVSQSPSNKVTEKGKDVELRCDPISGHTALYWYRQSLGQGLEFLIYFQGNSAPDKSGLPSDRFSAERTGGSVSTLTIQRTQQEDSAVYLCASSLGWGRNQPQHFGDGTRLSIL.

This clonotype was detected a few times. The V gene is TRBV6-2 or TRBV6-3, the J gene TRBJ1-2; possibly TRBD1 for D (6 bases). V lost 4 bases and J 3 bases, leaving 15 bases between the germline ends. The CDR3 has 15 residues. The germline CDR1 and CDR2 sequences are MNHEY and SVGEGT. The CDR3 protein is CASSSRTAMYYGYTF. Here the CDR3 DNA reads TGTGCCAGCAGTTCAAGGACAGCAATGTACTATGGCTACACCTTC.

Ten or more counts support this clonotype. V and J are TRBV20-1 and TRBJ1-2, with D tentatively TRBD1 (5 bases). Germline loops: CDR1 DFQATT, CDR2 SNEGSKA (reference sequence). V was cut by 1 base and J by 8 bases, with 20 bases left in between. The CDR3 is 15 amino acids. Here the CDR3 DNA reads TGCAGTGCTAGAGGGGGCTCTGACTCCGCTGGGGGCTACACCTTC. Its translation is CSARGGSDSAGGYTF.

The chain couples TRBV20-1 to TRBJ2-3, with D possibly being TRBD2 (5 bases). Per the germline V gene, CDR1 is DFQATT and CDR2 is SNEGSKA (reference sequence). Trimming pared 3 bases from V and 5 bases from J, leaving 24 bases between. CDR3 size: 17 residues. CDR3 nucleotide sequence: TGCAGTGCTAGCGGCCGATCTTTCCGTGGGAGAAAAGATACGCAGTATTTT. This encodes CSASGRSFRGRKDTQYF.

With respect to this clonotype: One base away lies a much larger clone, so this may be a sequencing read error. V and J are TRBV20-1 and TRBJ2-7; 8 nucleotides line up with TRBD2. Looked up from germline, CDR1 is DFQATT and CDR2 is SNEGSKA (reference sequence). V shed 3 bases and J 3 bases; nucleotides not matched to a gene: 7. The CDR3 covers 14 residues. The chain's CDR3 is CSASWAAGGYEQYF. DNA for the CDR3: TGCAGTGCTAGTTGGGCGGCGGGGGGCTACGAGCAGTACTTC.

This clonotype was recorded once. A read error is possible here, since a much larger clone lies one base away. The chain links TRBV5-6 to TRBJ2-7; maybe TRBD1 (5 bases). Trimming took off 4 bases at V and 2 bases at J, with 16 bases between the two ends. This CDR3 is built from 15 residues. Germline lookup yields CDR1 SGHDT and CDR2 YYEEEE. The CDR3 loop is CASSHRQWITYEQYF. The CDR3 coding sequence is TGTGCCAGCAGCCACCGACAGTGGATTACCTACGAGCAGTACTTC.

This clonotype was seen a few times. The chain joins TRBV7-6 to TRBJ2-7; 10 nucleotides match TRBD2. The CDR3 sequence is 16 residues long. Germline CDR1 and CDR2: SGHVS and FNYEAQ. J was trimmed by 6 bases and V by 5 bases; bases with no gene match: 13. CDR3 sequence (DNA): TGTGCCAGCAGCCTACAACCTAGCGGGGGCTCTGGCGAGCAGTACTTC. Its protein product is CASSLQPSGGSGEQYF.

For this clonotype: A much larger clone lies one base from this, so it may be a read error. V is TRBV5-1 and J is TRBJ2-5; D remains ambiguous. This CDR3 comprises 12 residues. Germline lookup yields CDR1 SGHRS and CDR2 YFSETQ. For the CDR3, the DNA is TGCGCCCGCAGCTATGGGGAAGAGACCCAGTACTTC. This translates into CARSYGEETQYF.

Comments on this clonotype: Mismatch with germline at one junction end may stem from a read error. The chain uses TRBV6-5 and TRBJ1-2, with D perhaps TRBD1 (5 bases). Germline V gene sequence: CDR1 MNHEY, CDR2 SVGAGI. The CDR3 totals 18 residues. The CDR3 loop reads CASSYRGGPGGRVYGHTF. CDR3 bases: TGTGCCAGCAGTTACAGAGGAGGCCCGGGGGGAAGGGTCTATGGCCACACCTTC.

The chain is built from TRBV25-1 and TRBJ1-3; D unresolved. CDR1 and CDR2 (germline): MGHDK, SYGVNS. The germline V and J ends were trimmed by 5 bases and 4 bases, with 6 bases remaining between them. The CDR3 is 12 residues long. The CDR3 here is CASSPAGNTIYF. The DNA for the CDR3 is TGTGCCAGCAGTCCGGCCGGAAACACCATATATTTT.

V is TRBV6-6 and J is TRBJ2-4, with 11 bases fitting TRBD2. TRBJ2-7 matches the DNA end more closely, so the J call is doubtful. The CDR3 extends over 15 amino acids. Germline assignment: CDR1 MNHNY and CDR2 SVGAGI (reference sequence). CDR3 nucleotide sequence: TGTGCCAGCAGTCCTTTAGCGGGGGGGCAAGGCGAGCAGTACTTC. Its protein is CASSPLAGGQGEQYF.

The V call is TRBV28, the J call TRBJ1-5; D might be TRBD1 (6 bases). The CDR3 has 12 residues. Deletions cut 8 bases from V and 7 bases from J, with 12 bases between. CDR1 is MDHEN and CDR2 is SYDVKM in the germline V gene. The CDR3 protein is CASGGHRQPQHF. CDR3 DNA: TGTGCCAGCGGGGGGCATCGACAGCCCCAGCATTTT.

Only a few counts were recorded for this clonotype. The chain uses TRBV19 and TRBJ2-7; D is ambiguous. This CDR3 region has 14 residues. V dropped 4 bases and J dropped 2 bases, with 12 bases sitting between them. Germline lookup yields CDR1 LNHDA and CDR2 SQIVND (reference sequence). The CDR3 is CASSTIGRAYEQYF. The CDR3 DNA reads TGTGCCAGTAGTACGATTGGCCGAGCCTACGAGCAGTACTTC.

The chain links TRBV28 to TRBJ1-6, with 7 bases identical to TRBD1. The CDR3 has 15 residues. The junction had 11 bases not matched to a gene; V was cut back by 5 bases and J by 10 bases. Germline assignment: CDR1 MDHEN and CDR2 SYDVKM. In DNA form, the CDR3 reads TGTGCCAGCAGTCCCGCGACAGGGTTTAGATCACCCCTCCACTTT. Protein: CASSPATGFRSPLHF.

The rearrangement uses TRBV20-1 and TRBJ2-5; 14 bases map to TRBD2. The CDR3 contains 17 residues. Germline V lookup: CDR1 DFQATT, CDR2 SNEGSKA (reference sequence). V was clipped by 3 bases and J by 11 bases; unmatched bases: 17. The CDR3 DNA is TGCAGTGCTAGGAGACTGGGACTAGCGGGGGTCCCCAATGAGCAGTACTTC. It codes for CSARRLGLAGVPNEQYF.